This is a list of T cell receptor beta chains from one sample in a study of beta chain features in type 1 diabetes. TCRdb's copy holds only in-frame clones and misses some; the assay was immunoSEQ multiplex PCR. The sample shows roughly 340,000 clones, approximately 13% of them seen only once. What was sequenced was naive CD4+ T cells from blood. These receptors were taken from a woman in her late teens or twenties with type 1 diabetes. Both conserved end residues are part of each CDR3. A D gene is named only where the DNA matches it firmly. Clone size, where shown, is once, few, many, or a class for clones that have expanded.

clone size	V gene	J gene	D gene	CDR3 DNA	CDR3 protein
NA	TRBV30	TRBJ2-1	TRBD2	TGTGCCTCACTAGCGGGCCCCGACAATGAGCAGTTCTTC	CASLAGPDNEQFF
NA	TRBV13	TRBJ1-2	NA	TGTGCCAGCAGCTTCCGTTCCGGGGGGCGCCACTATGGCTACACCTTC	CASSFRSGGRHYGYTF
NA	TRBV4-2	TRBJ1-5	TRBD1	TGTGCCAGCAGCCATGGGACAGGCAATCAGCCCCAGCATTTT	CASSHGTGNQPQHF
NA	TRBV9	TRBJ2-3	TRBD1	TGTGCCAGCAGCGGTCGACAGGGGCGATCAGATACGCAGTATTTT	CASSGRQGRSDTQYF
NA	TRBV19	TRBJ2-4	TRBD1	TGTGCCAGTACCCAGGGGGCCCCTCGGGACATTCAGTACTTC	CASTQGAPRDIQYF
NA	TRBV2	TRBJ2-1	TRBD2	TGTGCCAGCAGTAGGGACTCCCGGGGGGATGAGCAGTTCTTC	CASSRDSRGDEQFF
NA	TRBV7-9	TRBJ2-1	TRBD2	TGTGCCAGCAGCTCCCTGACTAGCGGGGGGATTTCCTACAATGAGCAGTTCTTC	CASSSLTSGGISYNEQFF
NA	TRBV18	TRBJ2-3	TRBD2	TGTGCCAGCTCACCTGCGATAGCGGGAAGCACAGATACGCAGTATTTT	CASSPAIAGSTDTQYF
few	TRBV25-1	TRBJ2-3	TRBD1	TGTGCCAGCAGTGATTTACCGGGACAGGGAACAGATACGCAGTATTTT	CASSDLPGQGTDTQYF
NA	TRBV27	TRBJ2-5	TRBD2	TGTGCCAGCAGTCTAGCGGACCCACGGGGGACCCAGTACTTC	CASSLADPRGTQYF
NA	TRBV7-9	TRBJ1-2	TRBD1	TGTGCCAGCAGCCGGACAGGGACCGCCGGGAACTATGGCTACACCTTC	CASSRTGTAGNYGYTF